Presented here are 27 T cell receptor beta chains from one specimen sequenced in a study of blood T cell repertoires in COVID-19. Libraries were prepared by immunoSEQ multiplex PCR; TCRdb keeps only in-frame clonotypes and omits some of them. The sample records about 320,000 clones, more than 70% being singletons. The source material was peripheral blood. All receptors derive from a woman aged 25 to 39 with COVID-19, enrolled during active disease.

In this sample, this clone turned up once. The chain couples TRBV6-5 to TRBJ1-1; possible D gene TRBD1, 6 bases. CDR1 is MNHEY and CDR2 is SVGAGI in the germline V gene. V was shortened by 6 bases and J by 2 bases, with 13 bases between the two germline ends. CDR3 size: 14 residues. The CDR3 loop is CASRPQGTNTEAFF. The CDR3 nucleotides read TGTGCCAGCAGACCACAGGGTACTAACACTGAAGCTTTCTTT.

The genes are TRBV2 and TRBJ1-5; 7 positions match TRBD1. The germline V gene has CDR1 SNHLY and CDR2 FYNNEI. The CDR3 consists of 14 residues. V was clipped by 5 bases and J by 7 bases; unmatched bases: 8. CDR3 sequence reads: CASSLTGEWQPQHF. As DNA, the CDR3 is TGTGCCAGCAGTCTAACAGGGGAGTGGCAGCCCCAGCATTTT.

This chain joins TRBV29-1 and TRBJ2-1; possibly TRBD1 for D (6 bases). This CDR3 comprises 14 residues. Trimming took off 2 bases at V and 9 bases at J, with 17 bases between the two ends. Germline loops: CDR1 SQVTM, CDR2 ANQGSEA. DNA for the CDR3: TGCAGCGTTGAATTTCCCCAGGGGTATAGTGAGCAGTTCTTC. This sequence encodes CSVEFPQGYSEQFF.

The genes are TRBV19 and TRBJ1-2; D is uncertain. Trimming stripped 3 bases from V and 6 bases from J, with 17 bases between. The CDR3 has 15 residues. Germline V gene lookup returns CDR1 LNHDA and CDR2 SQIVND (reference sequence). The CDR3: CASSILTTESDGYTF. In nucleotides, the CDR3 is TGTGCCAGTAGTATTCTTACTACCGAAAGCGATGGCTACACCTTC.

V usage is TRBV28 and J usage is TRBJ1-2, with 9 bases aligning to TRBD1. Germline trimming cut 5 bases from V and 4 bases from J; bases unmatched to any gene: 2. There are 13 residues in the CDR3. The germline V gene has CDR1 MDHEN and CDR2 SYDVKM. The CDR3 DNA reads TGTGCCAGCAGTGGGACAGGGCCCTATGGCTACACCTTC. Amino acid sequence: CASSGTGPYGYTF.

The genes are TRBV9 and TRBJ2-7, with TRBD1 matching over 12 bases. Germline CDR1 SGDLS, CDR2 YYNGEE. Trimming at V came to 0 bases and at J to 8 bases, leaving 6 bases not matched to a gene. There are 15 residues in the CDR3. DNA for the CDR3: TGTGCCAGCAGCGTAGAAAGCGGGACAGGGGGCAAGCAGTACTTC. Translation: CASSVESGTGGKQYF.

The V and J genes are TRBV11-1 and TRBJ2-5, with a tentative D call TRBD1 (6 bases). V lost 4 bases, J lost 5 bases, and 20 bases lay in between. Germline loops: CDR1 SGHAT, CDR2 FQDESV (reference sequence). The CDR3 has 16 residues. As DNA, the CDR3 is TGTGCCAGCAGCTCCACAGGGTCGGGAAATCTGGAGACCCAGTACTTC. Its protein product is CASSSTGSGNLETQYF.

A single count supports this clone. This chain links TRBV18 with TRBJ2-7; a weak D match, TRBD1 (5 bases). V shed 1 base and J shed 3 bases, with 10 bases lying between them. This CDR3 has 14 amino acids. Per the germline V gene, CDR1 is KGHSH and CDR2 is LQKENI. CDR3 amino acids: CASSPRQLNYEQYF. In DNA, the CDR3 is TGTGCCAGCTCACCACGACAGCTGAACTACGAGCAGTACTTC.

The chain recombines TRBV3-1 (or the pseudogene TRBV3-2) with TRBJ1-4, with a possible D match to TRBD1 (5 bases). The CDR3 has 14 residues. The V gene's germline CDR1 is LGHDT and CDR2 YNNKEL (reference sequence). V was clipped by 3 bases and J by 8 bases, with 13 bases between them. The CDR3 nucleotides read TGTGCCAGCAGCCATTTAGGGACTGGCGAAAAACTGTTTTTT. Amino acids: CASSHLGTGEKLFF.

The chain carries TRBV7-8 and TRBJ1-1; no clear D gene. CDR3 length equals 14 residues. Trimming left V 9 bases short and J 1 base short, with 15 bases between. Looked up from germline, CDR1 is SGHVS and CDR2 is FQNEAQ. The CDR3 DNA follows: TGTGCCAGTGTTCTTGGCACAGCGAACACTGAAGCTTTCTTT. Translating it yields CASVLGTANTEAFF. Full variable domain (remainder filled in from reference TRBV7-8 and TRBJ1-1): GAGVSQSPRYKVAKRGQDVALRCDPISGHVSLFWYQQALGQGPEFLTYFQNEAQLDKSGLPSDRFFAERPEGSVSTLKIQRTQQEDSAVYLCASVLGTANTEAFFGQGTRLTVV.

The chain employs TRBV6-6 and TRBJ1-1; TRBD1 agrees at 10 bases. The CDR3 is made up of 16 amino acids. Germline CDR1 MNHNY, CDR2 SVGAGI (reference sequence). Trimming cost V 6 bases and J 3 bases; bases outside gene matches: 10. CDR3 loop: CASRLMRDRGDTEAFF. Written as DNA, the CDR3 is TGTGCCAGCAGACTAATGCGGGACAGGGGAGACACTGAAGCTTTCTTT.

J is TRBJ1-3 and V is TRBV6-7; tentatively, D is TRBD1 (6 bases). TRBV6-7 is given ORF status, its function remaining uncertain. The V end was cut by 7 bases, the J end by 1 base, with 23 bases between. The CDR3 is 18 amino acids. CDR3 loop: CASTSLGGRVSSGNTIYF. In DNA form, the CDR3 reads TGTGCCAGCACCTCCCTTGGGGGCAGGGTTAGTTCTGGAAACACCATATATTTT.

As DNA, the CDR3 is TGTGCCAGCATCGGGGGGCAAGGACATCTTTATGGCTACACCTTC. This encodes CASIGGQGHLYGYTF. The chain recombines TRBV6-5 with TRBJ1-2, with D perhaps TRBD1 (6 bases). The germline V and J ends were trimmed by 7 bases and 5 bases, with 20 bases remaining between them. Germline assignment: CDR1 MNHEY and CDR2 SVGAGI. This CDR3 contains 15 residues.

The rearrangement links TRBV7-2 to TRBJ2-7; D gene unclear. The CDR3 spans 12 residues. CDR1 and CDR2 (germline): SGHTA, FQGNSA. V lost 5 bases, J lost 0 bases, and 5 bases lay in between. CDR3 sequence (DNA): TGTGCCAGCAGCCCGGGCTCCTACGAGCAGTACTTC. Translated: CASSPGSYEQYF.

The chain carries TRBV12-3 or TRBV12-4 and TRBJ2-2; D gene uncertain. The germline V and J ends were trimmed by 4 bases and 4 bases, with 4 bases remaining between them. The CDR3 sequence is 12 residues long. The CDR3 here is CASSSSTGELFF. Written as DNA, the CDR3 is TGTGCCAGCAGTTCATCCACCGGGGAGCTGTTTTTT.

The V call is TRBV7-2, the J call TRBJ2-3; D gene unclear. Trimming pared 3 bases from V and 5 bases from J, leaving 12 bases between. The CDR3 runs 14 residues. CDR1 is SGHTA, CDR2 FQGNSA, per germline. The CDR3 region is CASSFDRQGDTQYF. The CDR3 nucleotides read TGTGCCAGCAGCTTCGATCGACAAGGAGATACGCAGTATTTT.

The J gene is TRBJ1-2, the V gene TRBV5-4; tentative D call: TRBD1 (6 bases). The length of the CDR3 is 15 residues. Looked up from germline, CDR1 is SGHNT and CDR2 is YYREEE (reference sequence). Trimming pared 1 base from V and 4 bases from J, leaving 14 bases between. The CDR3 sequence is CASSLPGALVYGYTF. CDR3 coding DNA: TGTGCCAGCAGCTTGCCAGGGGCGTTAGTCTATGGCTACACCTTC.

This clone has only one observation. The chain joins TRBV11-2 to TRBJ2-2; 9 bases match TRBD1. The ends lost 4 bases at V and 6 bases at J; junction bases unmatched: 3. The CDR3 covers 14 residues. Looked up from germline, CDR1 is SGHAT and CDR2 is FQNNGV. CDR3 sequence reads: CASSWGQGAGELFF. CDR3 coding DNA: TGTGCCAGCAGCTGGGGACAGGGTGCCGGGGAGCTGTTTTTT.

A few counts support this clone. V and J are TRBV24-1 and TRBJ2-5; D gene unclear. Germline values: CDR1 KGHDR, CDR2 SFDVKD. The ends were cut back, 5 bases at V and 2 bases at J, with 11 bases in the middle. The CDR3 contains 14 residues. The DNA for the CDR3 is TGTGCCACCAGTGGCGGCCGGATTCAAGAGACCCAGTACTTC. Residues: CATSGGRIQETQYF.

This clone was picked up one time. As DNA, the CDR3 is TGTGCCAGCAGCGAGGACAGACTTTACACCGGGGAGCTGTTTTTT. Translation gives CASSEDRLYTGELFF. This sequence joins TRBV7-9 and TRBJ2-2; possibly TRBD1 for D (6 bases). The V and J ends lost 5 bases and 3 bases respectively, with 13 bases between them. The CDR3 extends over 15 amino acids. Germline V gene lookup returns CDR1 SEHNR and CDR2 FQNEAQ (reference sequence).

Of note for this clone: Other nucleotide sequences in the sample specify the same CDR3. The CDR3 loop is CSASGGNEQFF. The CDR3 bases are TGCAGTGCTTCCGGAGGGAATGAGCAGTTCTTC. The V and J genes are TRBV20-1 and TRBJ2-1, with D tentatively TRBD2 (6 bases). The V end was cut by 5 bases, the J end by 7 bases, with 9 bases between. This CDR3 is built from 11 residues. Per germline, CDR1 DFQATT and CDR2 SNEGSKA (reference sequence).

This chain joins TRBV7-2 and TRBJ2-7, with D perhaps TRBD1 (6 bases). Germline V CDR1 and CDR2: SGHTA, FQGNSA. Trimming took off 1 base at V and 3 bases at J, with 13 bases between the two ends. This CDR3 is 15 amino acids long. CDR3: CASSLGSNRVYEQYF. CDR3 DNA: TGTGCCAGCAGCTTAGGTTCCAACAGGGTCTACGAGCAGTACTTC.

The V call is TRBV5-1, the J call TRBJ2-5, with D possibly matching TRBD2 (7 bases). With 0 bases removed from V and 4 bases from J, the gap between germline ends came to 13 bases. This CDR3 has 15 residues. Germline V CDR1 and CDR2: SGHRS, YFSETQ. The DNA for the CDR3 is TGCGCCAGCAGCTTGGCCCGGGGGGCGGGAGAGACCCAGTACTTC. Its translation is CASSLARGAGETQYF. The full variable domain, its missing parts supplied by reference TRBV5-1 and TRBJ2-5, is KAGVTQTPRYLIKTRGQQVTLSCSPISGHRSVSWYQQTPGQGLQFLFEYFSETQRNKGNFPGRFSGRQFSNSRSEMNVSTLELGDSALYLCASSLARGAGETQYFGPGTRLLVL.

The rearrangement joins TRBV10-3 to TRBJ2-1; TRBD1 agrees at 9 bases. V lost 6 bases, J lost 8 bases, and 11 bases stayed unmatched. This CDR3 is built from 15 residues. From germline, CDR1 is ENHRY and CDR2 SYGVKD. The CDR3 DNA sequence: TGTGCCATCAGGGAAGCGGACAGGGGAAGTGATGAGCAGTTCTTC. The encoded protein is CAIREADRGSDEQFF.

In its sample, this clone was seen once. The V gene is TRBV5-1, the J gene TRBJ1-4; D perhaps matches TRBD1 (6 bases). Germline CDR1 and CDR2: SGHRS and YFSETQ. CDR3 length: 16 amino acids. V was clipped by 1 base and J by 3 bases, with 13 bases between them. The CDR3 nucleotides are TGCGCCAGCAGCTTGTGGGGGGGCTCGGCTAATGAAAAACTGTTTTTT. Its translation is CASSLWGGSANEKLFF.

This chain links TRBV4-3 with TRBJ1-2; 7 bases fit TRBD1. The CDR3 is made up of 14 amino acids. The trim removed 1 base at V and 5 bases at J, leaving 4 bases unmatched. The germline V gene encodes CDR1 LGHNA and CDR2 YSLEER. CDR3 sequence reads: CASSQVVQGYGYTF. In DNA form, the CDR3 reads TGCGCCAGCAGCCAAGTCGTACAGGGGTATGGCTACACCTTC.

V usage is TRBV4-1 and J usage is TRBJ2-2; tentatively, D is TRBD2 (5 bases). Germline-derived CDR1 and CDR2 are MGHRA and YSYEKL. The CDR3 loop spans 16 amino acids. Trimming pared 4 bases from V and 0 bases from J, leaving 12 bases between. For the CDR3, the DNA is TGCGCCAGCAGCCCCGCTAGCAGCCCGAACACCGGGGAGCTGTTTTTT. Translating it yields CASSPASSPNTGELFF.